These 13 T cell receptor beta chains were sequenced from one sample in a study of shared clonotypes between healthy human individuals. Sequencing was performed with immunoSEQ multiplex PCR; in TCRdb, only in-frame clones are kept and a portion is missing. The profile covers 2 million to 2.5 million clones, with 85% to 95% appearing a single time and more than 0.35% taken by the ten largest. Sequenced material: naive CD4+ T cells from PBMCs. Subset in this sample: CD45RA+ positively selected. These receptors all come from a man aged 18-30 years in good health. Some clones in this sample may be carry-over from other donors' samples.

The CDR3 nucleotides read TGTGCTACCTATGGACCTTACAATGAGCAGTTCTTC. Its protein is CATYGPYNEQFF. The chain recombines TRBV27 with TRBJ2-1; no definite D call. CDR3 length: 12 amino acids. The germline CDR1 and CDR2 sequences are MNHEY and SMNVEV (reference sequence).

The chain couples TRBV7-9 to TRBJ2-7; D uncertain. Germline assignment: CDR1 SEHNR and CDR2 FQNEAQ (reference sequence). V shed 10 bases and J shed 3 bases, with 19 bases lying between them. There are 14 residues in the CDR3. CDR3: CATQRLAWNYEQYF. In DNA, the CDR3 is TGTGCCACCCAAAGACTGGCCTGGAACTACGAGCAGTACTTC.

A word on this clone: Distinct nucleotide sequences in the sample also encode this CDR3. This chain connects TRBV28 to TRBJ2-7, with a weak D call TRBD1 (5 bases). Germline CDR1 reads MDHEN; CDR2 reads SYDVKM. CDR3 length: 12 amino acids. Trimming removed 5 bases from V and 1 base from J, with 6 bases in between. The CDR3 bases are TGTGCCAGCAGTCCAGGGTCCTACGAGCAGTACTTC. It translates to CASSPGSYEQYF.

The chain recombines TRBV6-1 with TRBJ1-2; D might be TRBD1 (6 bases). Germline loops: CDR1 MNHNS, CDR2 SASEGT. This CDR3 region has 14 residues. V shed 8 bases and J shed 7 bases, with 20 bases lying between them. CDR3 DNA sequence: TGTGCCAGCGGTTTCTCCGGGACATTTTCTGGCTACACCTTC. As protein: CASGFSGTFSGYTF.

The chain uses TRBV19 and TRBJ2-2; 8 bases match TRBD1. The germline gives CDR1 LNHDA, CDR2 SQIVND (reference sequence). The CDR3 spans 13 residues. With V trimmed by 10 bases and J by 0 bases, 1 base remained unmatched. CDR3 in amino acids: CATDRANTGELFF. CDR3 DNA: TGTGCCACGGACAGGGCGAACACCGGGGAGCTGTTTTTT.

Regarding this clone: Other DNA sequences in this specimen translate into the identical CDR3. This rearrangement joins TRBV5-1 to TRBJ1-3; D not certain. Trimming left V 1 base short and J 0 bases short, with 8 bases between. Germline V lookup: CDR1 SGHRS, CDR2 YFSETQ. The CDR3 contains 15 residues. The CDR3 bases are TGCGCCAGCAGCTTGTCCACGACCTCTGGAAACACCATATATTTT. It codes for CASSLSTTSGNTIYF.

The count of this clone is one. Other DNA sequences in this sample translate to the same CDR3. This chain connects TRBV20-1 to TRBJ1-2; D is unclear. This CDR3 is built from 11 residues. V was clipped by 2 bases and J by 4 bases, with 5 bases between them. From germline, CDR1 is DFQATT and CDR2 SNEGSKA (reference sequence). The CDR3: CSARLGYGYTF. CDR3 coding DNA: TGCAGTGCTAGATTGGGCTATGGCTACACCTTC.

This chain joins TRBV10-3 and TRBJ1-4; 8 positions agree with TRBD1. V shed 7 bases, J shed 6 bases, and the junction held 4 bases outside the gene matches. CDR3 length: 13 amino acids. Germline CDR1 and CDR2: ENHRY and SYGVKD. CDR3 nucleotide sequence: TGTGCCATCAAGGGGACAGGAGATGAAAAACTGTTTTTT. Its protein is CAIKGTGDEKLFF.

In DNA form, the CDR3 reads TGTGCCAGCAGCTTTCGCCAGGGGGAAGTTCAGCCCCAGCATTTT. Amino acids: CASSFRQGEVQPQHF. The chain is built from TRBV5-5 and TRBJ1-5; 7 bases fit TRBD1. V lost 2 bases, J lost 6 bases, and 8 bases stayed unmatched. Germline CDR1 SGHKS, CDR2 YYEKEE (reference sequence). The CDR3 has 15 amino acids.

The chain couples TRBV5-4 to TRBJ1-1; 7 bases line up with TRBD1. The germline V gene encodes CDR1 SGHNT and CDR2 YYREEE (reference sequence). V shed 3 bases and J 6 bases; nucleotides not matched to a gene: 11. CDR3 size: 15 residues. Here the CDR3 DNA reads TGTGCCAGCAGCTCCGGCCTGACAGGGTCCCCTGAAGCTTTCTTT. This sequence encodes CASSSGLTGSPEAFF.

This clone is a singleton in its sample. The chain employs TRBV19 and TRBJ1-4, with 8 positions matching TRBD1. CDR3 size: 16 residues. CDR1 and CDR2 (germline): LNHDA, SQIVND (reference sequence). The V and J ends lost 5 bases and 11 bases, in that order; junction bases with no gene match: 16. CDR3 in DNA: TGTGCCAGTAGTGTTGTGGCGAGGACAGGGACCCTTAAACTGTTTTTT. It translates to CASSVVARTGTLKLFF.

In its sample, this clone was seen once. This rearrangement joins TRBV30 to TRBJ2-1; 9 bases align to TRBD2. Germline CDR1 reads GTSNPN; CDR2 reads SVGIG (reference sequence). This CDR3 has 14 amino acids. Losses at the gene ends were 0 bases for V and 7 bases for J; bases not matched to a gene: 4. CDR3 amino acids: CAWSVSSGRNEQFF. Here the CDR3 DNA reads TGTGCCTGGAGTGTATCGAGCGGGAGGAATGAGCAGTTCTTC.

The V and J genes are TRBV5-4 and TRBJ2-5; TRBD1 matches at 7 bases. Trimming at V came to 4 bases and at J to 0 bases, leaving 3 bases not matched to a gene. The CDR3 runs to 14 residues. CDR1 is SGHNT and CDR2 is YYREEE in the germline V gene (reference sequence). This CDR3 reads CASSPGTDQETQYF. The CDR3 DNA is TGTGCCAGCAGCCCGGGGACAGACCAAGAGACCCAGTACTTC.